This entry lists 18 T cell receptor beta chains sequenced from one sample in a study of T cells after yellow fever vaccination (dated by TCRdb to the late 2010s). The treatment or condition label corresponds to: live attenuated yellow fever vaccine strain. The library was made by 5' RACE. The sequencer listed for this sample is Illumina NovaSeq 6000. TCRdb reworked the public reads: Q25 trimming with fastp, MiXCR clone assembly, productive beta chains retained. Each entry merges the rows of one CDR3 protein and shows their most common DNA and genes. In all, the sample holds 250,000 to 300,000 distinct CDR3 sequences, and roughly 4.8% of those were seen once. The biggest ten clones account for around 3.3% of the sample. The source was CD4+ T cells sorted from PBMCs, collected on the day of the yellow fever booster vaccination. The receptors originated from a man younger than 35 who received the YFV17D yellow fever vaccine.

This clonotype was recorded at least ten times. This chain joins TRBV20-1 and TRBJ1-4; possible D gene TRBD1, 5 bases. Trimming cost V 0 bases and J 8 bases, with 16 bases left between them. The germline V gene has CDR1 DFQATT and CDR2 SNEGSKA (reference sequence). The CDR3 is made up of 15 amino acids. CDR3: CSARDRAAGYEKLFF. CDR3 sequence (DNA): TGCAGTGCTAGAGATCGGGCTGCAGGGTACGAAAAACTGTTTTTT.

This clonotype was picked up a small number of times. V and J are TRBV6-5 and TRBJ2-3, with no clear D. Trimming pared 7 bases from V and 9 bases from J, leaving 14 bases between. The CDR3 sequence is 12 residues long. The germline V gene has CDR1 MNHEY and CDR2 SVGAGI. CDR3 nucleotides: TGTGCCAGCAACGAACCCCCAAACACGCAGTATTTT. It encodes CASNEPPNTQYF.

The chain has TRBV7-9 and TRBJ2-7, with TRBD2 matching 8 bases. With V trimmed by 3 bases and J by 3 bases, 4 bases remained unmatched. The germline V gene has CDR1 SEHNR and CDR2 FQNEAQ (reference sequence). The CDR3 totals 14 residues. The CDR3: CASSFLGGGYEQYF. The CDR3 nucleotides are TGTGCCAGCAGCTTTCTCGGGGGGGGCTACGAGCAGTACTTC. Combining the CDR3 with reference TRBV7-9 and TRBJ2-7 gives the whole variable domain DTGVSQNPRHKITKRGQNVTFRCDPISEHNRLYWYRQTLGQGPEFLTYFQNEAQLEKSRLLSDRFSAERPKGSFSTLEIQRTEQGDSAMYLCASSFLGGGYEQYFGPGTRLTVT.

This clonotype was seen more than once but under ten times. CDR3 loop: CASTPRGGSYNSPLHF. In nucleotides, the CDR3 is TGTGCCAGCACCCCTCGGGGGGGCTCCTATAATTCACCCCTCCACTTT. The chain links TRBV7-2 to TRBJ1-6, with D maybe TRBD1 (5 bases). V lost 7 bases, J lost 0 bases, and 13 bases lay in between. The CDR3 contains 16 residues. CDR1 is SGHTA, CDR2 FQGNSA, per germline.

The J gene is TRBJ1-3, the V gene TRBV9, with 11 bases matching TRBD1. CDR1 and CDR2 from the germline V gene are SGDLS and YYNGEE. The CDR3 runs to 16 residues. Unmatched junction bases numbered 9, after V lost 3 bases and J lost 7 bases. The CDR3 DNA reads TGTGCCAGCAGCGCCGGACAGGGGGCCGCGGTGAACACCATATATTTT. Its protein is CASSAGQGAAVNTIYF.

This clonotype was detected only a few times. The genes are TRBV9 and TRBJ1-3; possibly TRBD1 for D (5 bases). CDR1 is SGDLS, CDR2 YYNGEE, per germline. V gave up 1 base and J gave up 2 bases, with 7 bases separating them. This CDR3 region has 14 residues. The CDR3 reads CASSVQGTGNTIYF. The CDR3, as DNA: TGTGCCAGCAGCGTACAGGGTACTGGAAACACCATATATTTT.

This clonotype was observed a handful of times. J is TRBJ2-5 and V is TRBV10-3; TRBD1 aligns across 7 bases. V lost 6 bases, J lost 4 bases, and 2 bases stayed unmatched. From germline, CDR1 is ENHRY and CDR2 SYGVKD. The CDR3 is 12 residues long. CDR3 nucleotide sequence: TGTGCCATCAGCACAGGGGTAGAGACCCAGTACTTC. Its protein is CAISTGVETQYF.

This clonotype has ten or more counts. J is TRBJ1-4 and V is TRBV7-8, with a possible D match to TRBD1 (6 bases). With 1 base removed from V and 5 bases from J, the gap between germline ends came to 11 bases. The CDR3 has 15 amino acids. CDR1 and CDR2 from the germline V gene are SGHVS and FQNEAQ. The CDR3 region is CASSLGGTRNEKLFF. CDR3 DNA sequence: TGTGCCAGCAGCTTAGGTGGGACACGCAATGAAAAACTGTTTTTT.

This clonotype was seen only a few times. The chain carries TRBV4-2 and TRBJ1-5; the match to TRBD1 covers 8 bases. CDR3 length: 15 amino acids. The germline gives CDR1 LGHNA, CDR2 YNFKEQ. The V segment lost 4 bases and the J segment 9 bases; nucleotides outside the gene matches: 11. This chain's CDR3 is CASSLVPGQVRPQHF. In DNA form, the CDR3 reads TGTGCCAGCAGCCTTGTCCCGGGACAGGTCCGGCCCCAGCATTTT.

This clonotype was observed many times. J is TRBJ2-3 and V is TRBV5-1; tentatively, D is TRBD2 (5 bases). This CDR3 comprises 14 residues. V dropped 9 bases and J dropped 0 bases, with 14 bases sitting between them. Germline V gene sequence: CDR1 SGHRS, CDR2 YFSETQ. Here the CDR3 reads CATRATLSTDTQYF. In DNA, the CDR3 is TGCGCCACGCGGGCGACTCTAAGCACAGATACGCAGTATTTT.

This clonotype came up many times. The chain joins TRBV7-6 to TRBJ2-2; D perhaps matches TRBD1 (7 bases). Germline lookup yields CDR1 SGHVS and CDR2 FNYEAQ. The CDR3 sequence is 15 residues long. V dropped 2 bases and J dropped 5 bases, with 12 bases sitting between them. CDR3 residues: CASSLRQGGTGELFF. Written as DNA, the CDR3 is TGTGCCAGCAGCTTACGTCAGGGGGGAACCGGGGAGCTGTTTTTT. Looking up the rest from reference TRBV7-6 and TRBJ2-2 gives the full variable domain: GAGVSQSPRYKVTKRGQDVALRCDPISGHVSLYWYRQALGQGPEFLTYFNYEAQQDKSGLPNDRFSAERPEGSISTLTIQRTEQRDSAMYRCASSLRQGGTGELFFGEGSRLTVL.

This clonotype was found many times. The rearrangement uses TRBV7-2 and TRBJ2-6; possibly TRBD1 for D (5 bases). The germline V gene has CDR1 SGHTA and CDR2 FQGNSA. The CDR3 extends over 17 amino acids. The V gene lost 2 bases and the J gene lost 0 bases, with 11 bases spanning the gap. CDR3 bases: TGTGCCAGCAGCTTAAGGGGTCCAGCCTCTGGGGCCAACGTCCTGACTTTC. This sequence encodes CASSLRGPASGANVLTF.

This clonotype was counted a few times. This sequence joins TRBV28 and TRBJ2-7, with 10 bases aligning to TRBD1. Germline-derived CDR1 and CDR2 are MDHEN and SYDVKM. V shed 5 bases, J shed 4 bases, and the junction held 5 bases outside the gene matches. This CDR3 comprises 14 residues. The CDR3 is CASSTRQGAYEQYF. The CDR3 region has the DNA TGTGCCAGCAGTACCCGACAGGGGGCTTACGAGCAGTACTTC.

The rearrangement uses TRBV2 and TRBJ2-1; D is uncertain. CDR3 length: 14 residues. Germline assignment: CDR1 SNHLY and CDR2 FYNNEI. The V gene lost 6 bases and the J gene lost 8 bases, with 17 bases spanning the gap. The CDR3 spells CASSPRAPSHEQFF. The CDR3 DNA sequence: TGTGCCAGCAGCCCCCGGGCCCCTTCTCATGAGCAGTTCTTC.

This clonotype was observed a handful of times. The chain links TRBV18 to TRBJ2-2; D call uncertain. The CDR3 runs 14 residues. V shed 3 bases and J shed 1 base, with 6 bases lying between them. Germline V gives CDR1 KGHSH, CDR2 LQKENI. Written as DNA, the CDR3 is TGTGCCAGCTCACCCCCAGAGAACACCGGGGAGCTGTTTTTT. It is translated as CASSPPENTGELFF.

The rearrangement uses TRBV5-4 and TRBJ2-7; D might be TRBD1 or TRBD2, each matching 7 bases. The V gene lost 4 bases and the J gene lost 2 bases, with 19 bases spanning the gap. Germline loops: CDR1 SGHNT, CDR2 YYREEE (reference sequence). The CDR3 is 16 residues long. The CDR3 loop reads CASSRGADGTAYEQYF. Here the CDR3 DNA reads TGTGCCAGCAGCCGGGGGGCCGACGGGACAGCCTACGAGCAGTACTTC.

This clonotype came up many times. The chain employs TRBV12-3 or TRBV12-4 and TRBJ2-3; D tentatively fits TRBD1 or TRBD2 (5 bases each). The CDR3 is 13 amino acids. Trimming left V 10 bases short and J 4 bases short, with 15 bases between. The DNA of the CDR3 is TGTGCCATAAGGGACCGCAGACCAGATACGCAGTATTTT. Translating it yields CAIRDRRPDTQYF.

Turning to this clonotype: The junction departs from germline at one end; a sequencing error may be responsible. In DNA, the CDR3 is TGCGCCAGCTGCTTGGCTGGGGGAACTGAAGCTTTCTTT. This translates into CASCLAGGTEAFF. The chain carries TRBV5-1 and TRBJ1-1, with D possibly TRBD1 on 5 matching bases. CDR3 size: 13 residues. The germline CDR1 and CDR2 sequences are SGHRS and YFSETQ.